Following are 28 T cell receptor beta chains from one sample sequenced in a study of CD8 T cells in Susac syndrome. Reverse transcription of about 0.5 to 1 ug RNA used random hexamers. TCRdb re-derived calls from the immunoSEQ multiplex PCR reads in MiXCR, one entry per CDR3 protein. The sample records more than 95,000 distinct CDR3 sequences, over 85% being singletons. Input material: CD8+ T cells from PBMCs. These receptors all stem from a human donor with multiple sclerosis.

CDR3 coding DNA: TGCAGTGCTAGAGATACGGCGAACTATGGCTACACCTTC. It translates to CSARDTANYGYTF. This chain uses TRBV20-1 with TRBJ1-2; D unclear. The V end lost 0 bases, the J end lost 2 bases, and 7 bases lay between the germline ends. The CDR3 totals 13 residues. Looked up from germline, CDR1 is DFQATT and CDR2 is SNEGSKA (reference sequence).

The chain carries TRBV12-3 or TRBV12-4 and TRBJ2-1; no clear D. V lost 3 bases and J lost 7, with 7 bases in between. The CDR3 has 12 amino acids. CDR3 sequence (DNA): TGTGCCAGCAGTTTCCCTGGAAATGAGCAGTTCTTC. Its translation is CASSFPGNEQFF.

This sequence joins TRBV5-4 and TRBJ2-5; D might be TRBD2 (5 bases). In germline, CDR1 is SGHNT, CDR2 YYREEE (reference sequence). V gave up 4 bases and J gave up 5 bases, with 12 bases separating them. CDR3 size: 13 residues. The CDR3, as DNA: TGTGCCAGCAGCCCCCCGGGGAGCGAGACCCAGTACTTC. This gives the protein CASSPPGSETQYF.

The chain links TRBV11-2 to TRBJ2-5, with a possible D match to TRBD1 (6 bases). Germline CDR1 and CDR2: SGHAT and FQNNGV. This CDR3 contains 14 residues. V shed 1 base and J shed 8 bases, with 14 bases lying between them. The CDR3 reads CASSLGTARDTQYF. The CDR3 DNA reads as TGTGCCAGCAGCTTAGGGACAGCAAGAGATACCCAGTACTTC.

The chain uses TRBV29-1 and TRBJ2-5, with 11 bases that match TRBD2. Losses at the gene ends were 1 base for V and 8 bases for J; bases not matched to a gene: 12. Germline V gene lookup returns CDR1 SQVTM and CDR2 ANQGSEA. The CDR3 is 16 residues long. Written as DNA, the CDR3 is TGCAGCGTTGAAGTAGGGGGGACTAGCGGTCCCTATACCCAGTACTTC. Protein sequence: CSVEVGGTSGPYTQYF.

V gene TRBV14 combines with J gene TRBJ2-1, with D perhaps TRBD1 (5 bases). CDR3 length: 13 residues. CDR1 is SGHDN and CDR2 is FVKESK in the germline V gene. The V end was cut by 3 bases, the J end by 9 bases, with 12 bases between. This CDR3 reads CASSQTALGEQFF. In DNA, the CDR3 is TGTGCCAGCAGCCAGACAGCGTTAGGTGAGCAGTTCTTC.

The CDR3 reads CASSWSSGGDTQYF. The CDR3 DNA reads TGTGCCAGCAGCTGGTCTAGCGGGGGAGATACGCAGTATTTT. V and J are TRBV7-2 and TRBJ2-3; TRBD2 matches at 10 bases. Germline CDR1 and CDR2: SGHTA and FQGNSA. This CDR3 is built from 14 residues. The ends lost 4 bases at V and 5 bases at J; junction bases unmatched: 3.

The V and J genes are TRBV29-1 and TRBJ1-1; D not certain. Germline CDR1 SQVTM, CDR2 ANQGSEA. The CDR3 consists of 13 residues. Trimming took off 4 bases at V and 4 bases at J, with 13 bases between the two ends. CDR3 amino acids: CSVAGPMGTEAFF. The DNA of the CDR3 is TGCAGCGTTGCGGGTCCGATGGGCACTGAAGCTTTCTTT.

The chain links TRBV7-8 to TRBJ2-3, with a tentative D call TRBD2 (5 bases). Per germline, CDR1 SGHVS and CDR2 FQNEAQ. V shed 4 bases and J shed 4 bases, with 12 bases lying between them. The CDR3 has 14 amino acids. The CDR3 loop is CASSSGFVADTQYF. DNA for the CDR3: TGTGCCAGCAGCTCGGGGTTCGTTGCAGATACGCAGTATTTT.

This chain joins TRBV7-9 and TRBJ1-3; 9 bases map to TRBD1. Losses at the gene ends were 5 bases for V and 4 bases for J; bases not matched to a gene: 9. The CDR3 length is 16 residues. Germline V gene lookup returns CDR1 SEHNR and CDR2 FQNEAQ (reference sequence). CDR3 DNA sequence: TGTGCCAGCAGCAACAAACCGGGACAGGGCGGAAACACCATATATTTT. Translation gives CASSNKPGQGGNTIYF.

This chain connects TRBV9 to TRBJ2-1; 8 nucleotides align to TRBD2. V shed 0 bases, J shed 3 bases, and the junction held 2 bases outside the gene matches. CDR3 length: 15 amino acids. Germline V lookup: CDR1 SGDLS, CDR2 YYNGEE. This CDR3 reads CASSVGSGGYNEQFF. Written as DNA, the CDR3 is TGTGCCAGCAGCGTAGGCAGCGGGGGCTACAATGAGCAGTTCTTC.

The chain employs TRBV6-2 or TRBV6-3 and TRBJ1-2; D unresolved. The CDR3 contains 16 residues. The germline gives CDR1 MNHEY, CDR2 SVGEGT. V was cut by 2 bases and J by 4 bases, with 17 bases left in between. In DNA form, the CDR3 reads TGTGCCAGCAGTTACCTTCGACAATACCAAATCTATGGCTACACCTTC. It yields the protein CASSYLRQYQIYGYTF.

This chain links TRBV15 with TRBJ2-5; D may match TRBD1 or TRBD2 (5 bases each). The CDR3 has 13 amino acids. Per the germline V gene, CDR1 is LNHNV and CDR2 is YYDKDF (reference sequence). V lost 5 bases to trimming and J lost 5 bases, with 12 bases between them. The DNA of the CDR3 is TGTGCCACCAGCGAGGGGCGCCCGGAGACCCAGTACTTC. Its protein is CATSEGRPETQYF. Complete variable domain (other parts from reference TRBV15 and TRBJ2-5): DAMVIQNPRYQVTQFGKPVTLSCSQTLNHNVMYWYQQKSSQAPKLLFHYYDKDFNNEADTPDNFQSRRPNTSFCFLDIRSPGLGDTAMYLCATSEGRPETQYFGPGTRLLVL.

V gene TRBV24-1 combines with J gene TRBJ2-5, with 8 bases matching TRBD1. Trimming took 5 bases from V and 2 from J; bases not matched to a gene: 12. In germline, CDR1 is KGHDR, CDR2 SFDVKD. The CDR3 consists of 17 residues. For the CDR3, the DNA is TGTGCCACCAGTGCTCAGGGGGCGCTGGGGCCACAAGAGACCCAGTACTTC. This encodes CATSAQGALGPQETQYF.

This clonotype appeared a single time. The chain couples TRBV27 to TRBJ1-2, with TRBD1 matching 7 bases. Unmatched junction bases numbered 11, after V lost 4 bases and J lost 6 bases. Germline V gene data show CDR1 as MNHEY and CDR2 as SMNVEV (reference sequence). The CDR3 consists of 15 residues. CDR3 in DNA: TGTGCCAGCAGTTCATTATCGACAGGGCCTGATGGCTACACCTTC. Translated, it gives CASSSLSTGPDGYTF.

V and J are TRBV5-6 and TRBJ2-1; D is unresolved. Germline CDR1 is SGHDT and CDR2 is YYEEEE. There are 17 residues in the CDR3. V was shortened by 0 bases and J by 0 bases, with 13 bases between the two germline ends. CDR3: CASSLAQSFSSYNEQFF. In nucleotides, the CDR3 is TGTGCCAGCAGCTTGGCGCAGTCATTCAGCTCCTACAATGAGCAGTTCTTC.

The gene calls are TRBV5-1 and TRBJ1-1, with D uncertain. CDR3 length: 15 residues. Germline V gene lookup returns CDR1 SGHRS and CDR2 YFSETQ. Trimming took off 2 bases at V and 5 bases at J, with 16 bases between the two ends. This chain's CDR3 is CASSLKGGEWTEAFF. For the CDR3, the DNA is TGCGCCAGCAGCTTAAAGGGCGGGGAATGGACTGAAGCTTTCTTT.

The chain couples TRBV25-1 to TRBJ2-3; D gene ambiguous. Trimming removed 7 bases from V and 0 bases from J, with 17 bases in between. This CDR3 is built from 16 residues. CDR1 MGHDK and CDR2 SYGVNS come from the germline V gene. This chain's CDR3 is CASTEVSGPSTDTQYF. The DNA of the CDR3 is TGTGCCAGCACCGAAGTCTCGGGTCCTAGCACAGATACGCAGTATTTT. Together with reference TRBV25-1 and TRBJ2-3, the CDR3 gives the full variable domain: EADIYQTPRYLVIGTGKKITLECSQTMGHDKMYWYQQDPGMELHLIHYSYGVNSTEKGDLSSESTVSRIRTEHFPLTLESARPSHTSQYLCASTEVSGPSTDTQYFGPGTRLTVL.

The rearrangement joins TRBV6-5 to TRBJ2-2; D gene ambiguous. V was clipped by 6 bases and J by 3 bases, with 11 bases between them. Germline lookup yields CDR1 MNHEY and CDR2 SVGAGI. This CDR3 contains 14 residues. As DNA, the CDR3 is TGTGCCAGCAGCTACCGACGGTACACCGGGGAGCTGTTTTTT. Residues: CASSYRRYTGELFF.

V usage is TRBV6-1 and J usage is TRBJ1-4; possible D gene TRBD1, 5 bases. V was cut by 1 base and J by 6 bases, with 9 bases left in between. Germline V CDR1 and CDR2: MNHNS, SASEGT. CDR3 size: 14 residues. The CDR3 is CASSEGREDEKLFF. In DNA, the CDR3 is TGTGCCAGCAGTGAAGGCAGGGAGGATGAAAAACTGTTTTTT.

This sequence joins TRBV5-1 and TRBJ2-2; unclear D gene. Germline V lookup: CDR1 SGHRS, CDR2 YFSETQ. Trimming left V 3 bases short and J 6 bases short, with 12 bases between. This CDR3 has 14 residues. CDR3: CASSYRMGSGELFF. As DNA, the CDR3 is TGCGCCAGCAGCTACCGAATGGGCTCCGGGGAGCTGTTTTTT. Together with reference TRBV5-1 and TRBJ2-2, the CDR3 gives the full variable domain: KAGVTQTPRYLIKTRGQQVTLSCSPISGHRSVSWYQQTPGQGLQFLFEYFSETQRNKGNFPGRFSGRQFSNSRSEMNVSTLELGDSALYLCASSYRMGSGELFFGEGSRLTVL.

J is TRBJ1-1 and V is TRBV9, with D unresolved. The CDR3 loop spans 15 amino acids. The germline V and J ends were trimmed by 0 bases and 6 bases, with 15 bases remaining between them. In germline, CDR1 is SGDLS, CDR2 YYNGEE. The CDR3 DNA reads TGTGCCAGCAGCGTAGGGTTTGGTGGCGGAGCTGAAGCTTTCTTT. Its protein product is CASSVGFGGGAEAFF.

The chain is built from TRBV12-3 or TRBV12-4 and TRBJ1-2, with D possibly TRBD1 on 5 matching bases. V shed 5 bases and J shed 6 bases, with 16 bases lying between them. This CDR3 spans 14 amino acids. The CDR3 bases are TGTGCCAGCAGTCGGGACCGACCCATCGATGGCTACACCTTC. Translated: CASSRDRPIDGYTF.

The table lists this clonotype with a count of one. The V gene is TRBV12-3 or TRBV12-4, the J gene TRBJ2-7; TRBD2 agrees at 7 bases. Trimming removed 9 bases from V and 0 bases from J; junction bases left unmatched: 5. The CDR3 has 13 amino acids. CDR3 DNA: TGTGCCAGTTCTCGGGACTACTCCTACGAGCAGTACTTC. It yields the protein CASSRDYSYEQYF.

The chain recombines TRBV27 with TRBJ1-5, with unresolved D. Germline assignment: CDR1 MNHEY and CDR2 SMNVEV (reference sequence). V shed 2 bases and J shed 4 bases, with 9 bases lying between them. CDR3 length: 14 residues. The CDR3 nucleotides read TGTGCCAGCAGTTTAAGGGTAGGGAATCAGCCCCAGCATTTT. Amino acid sequence: CASSLRVGNQPQHF.

The chain links TRBV5-6 to TRBJ2-2, with D possibly TRBD2 on 6 matching bases. Trimming shortened V by 3 bases and J by 3 bases, and 18 bases separated the two germline ends. The germline gives CDR1 SGHDT, CDR2 YYEEEE. The CDR3 loop spans 17 amino acids. As DNA, the CDR3 is TGTGCCAGCAGCTCCATAATGATTCAGCGGGACACCGGGGAGCTGTTTTTT. Its translation: CASSSIMIQRDTGELFF.

The chain is built from TRBV12-3 or TRBV12-4 and TRBJ1-1, with D hard to call. CDR3 length: 13 amino acids. V was cut by 3 bases and J by 1 base, with 6 bases left in between. The CDR3 here is CASSFSANTEAFF. Here the CDR3 DNA reads TGTGCCAGCAGTTTTTCGGCGAACACTGAAGCTTTCTTT.

The chain carries TRBV18 and TRBJ2-3; D not certain. Germline loops: CDR1 KGHSH, CDR2 LQKENI. CDR3 length: 15 amino acids. Trimming left V 2 bases short and J 2 bases short, with 11 bases between. The CDR3 region has the DNA TGTGCCAGCTCACCAGACGAGCGAGACACAGATACGCAGTATTTT. Translating gives CASSPDERDTDTQYF.